A selection of T cell receptor beta chains follows, all from one sample in a study of shared T cell receptors in the human thymus. Profiled with immunoSEQ multiplex PCR; TCRdb holds only in-frame clones, not every one. This table holds over 450,000 clones, 78% found once. This same sample was also taken into another study, of human thymus T cells.

Sequencing input: thymocytes. The receptors here all came from a boy less than two years old with a congenital heart defect. The CDR3 runs from the conserved cysteine through the conserved F or W. The D gene is left open where the match is weak. Clone size is given for some rows only: seen once, a few or many times, or a class if the clone is expanded.

. TRBJ2-7 few TRBV19 TGTGCCAGTAGTTTGAATCCGAACCCCCTATACGAGCAGTACTTC CASSLNPNPLYEQYF
. TRBJ2-1 . TRBV6-1 TGTGCCAGCAGTGAGCGGGAAATTCTTAGGGGCTCGGGAAATGAGCAGTTCTTC CASSEREILRGSGNEQFF
. TRBJ2-7 . TRBV27 TGTGCCAGCAGTTTAGGAGCGCCTAAAGTCTACGAGCAGTACTTC CASSLGAPKVYEQYF
TRBD2 TRBJ2-7 . TRBV6-6 TGTGCCAGCAGTTACAGGGCGGGAGATGCCGAGCAGTACTTC CASSYRAGDAEQYF
TRBD2 TRBJ2-5 . TRBV5-1 TGCGCCAGCAGCTTGGACCTAGCGGGAGCCCAAGAGACCCAGTACTTC CASSLDLAGAQETQYF
TRBD1 TRBJ2-3 . TRBV2 TGTGCCAGCAGAAATTCCGGGACAGGGTATAGAGATACGCAGTATTTT CASRNSGTGYRDTQYF
. TRBJ2-2 . TRBV15 TGTGCCACCAGCAAGGGGCGACCCCAGGGCGGGGAGCTGTTTTTT CATSKGRPQGGELFF
. TRBJ1-4 . TRBV6-1 TGTGCCAGCAGTGAAACGGGGGATAGGAAAAAACTGTTTTTT CASSETGDRKKLFF
. TRBJ2-1 . TRBV7-3 TGTGCCAGCAGCAACGCGGGGAATGAGCAGTTCTTC CASSNAGNEQFF
TRBD1 TRBJ2-7 . TRBV10-3 TGTGCCGCGAGTGGGACAGGCGGAGAGCAGTACTTC CAASGTGGEQYF
. TRBJ1-2 once TRBV20-1 TGCAGTGGCCGGCGGGGGCGTGGCTACACCTTC CSGRRGRGYTF
TRBD2 TRBJ2-5 . TRBV30 TGTGCCTGGAACAGCCCTCTAGCGGGACCAGAGACCCAGTACTTC CAWNSPLAGPETQYF
. TRBJ2-2 . TRBV21-1 TGTGCCAGCCAGGACGGGGGAAAGAACACCGGGGAGCTGTTTTTT CASQDGGKNTGELFF
TRBD2 TRBJ2-1 . TRBV4-1 TGCGCCAGCAGCCAAGATAGGACTAGCGGGAGGAAACCCTCCTACAATGAGCAGTTCTTC CASSQDRTSGRKPSYNEQFF
. TRBJ1-5 once TRBV7-2 TGTGCCAGCAGCTTAGAGAGGTGGGGGCCCCTTAGCAATCAGCCCCAGCATTTT CASSLERWGPLSNQPQHF
. TRBJ1-5 . TRBV28 TGTGCCAGCAGCCCCGAACCCCGACCGGGGAGTAGGGATAGCAATCAGCCCCAGCATTTT CASSPEPRPGSRDSNQPQHF
. TRBJ2-5 . TRBV25-1 TGTGCCAGCAGTGAATTTAGCCCCCGGGAGACCCAGTACTTC CASSEFSPRETQYF
TRBD1 TRBJ2-5 once TRBV5-1 TGCGCCAGCAGCACCGACAGGGCCGGGGAGACCCAGTACTTC CASSTDRAGETQYF
TRBD2 TRBJ2-7 . TRBV9 TGTGCCAGCAGCCCACGGACTAGCGGGGTCTACGAGCAGTACTTC CASSPRTSGVYEQYF
. TRBJ1-4 . TRBV6-6 TGTGCCAGCAGGTCCCAGGCTGCAACTAATGAAAAACTGTTTTTT CASRSQAATNEKLFF
. TRBJ2-7 few TRBV5-5 TGTGCCAGCAGTCTCACAGGGCAAGTCTACGAGCAGTACTTC CASSLTGQVYEQYF
TRBD2 TRBJ2-7 . TRBV6-5 TGTGCCAGCAGTTACTCGGAGCGGGAGGGCCGCCACGAGCAGTACTTC CASSYSEREGRHEQYF
. TRBJ2-3 . TRBV5-6 TGTGCCAGCAGCTTGGAGGGCGGGAGCACAGATACGCAGTATTTT CASSLEGGSTDTQYF
TRBD1 TRBJ2-7 . TRBV5-4 TGTGCCAGCAGCCACGAGGAGGCAGGGGGCTCCCACGAGCAGTACTTC CASSHEEAGGSHEQYF
. TRBJ2-2 . TRBV4-1 TGCGCCAGCAGCCAAGCCGGTGCGAACACCGGGGAGCTGTTTTTT CASSQAGANTGELFF
TRBD2 TRBJ2-1 . TRBV4-1 TGCGCCAGCAGCCAAGATCCCCTAGCGGGAGGGGAGCAGTTCTTC CASSQDPLAGGEQFF
. TRBJ2-7 . TRBV25-1 TGTGCCAGCAGTGAATTTCGAGCAGAGCAGTACTTC CASSEFRAEQYF
TRBD1 TRBJ2-7 . TRBV30 TGTGCCTGGGTGACAGGGGACCCCTACGAGCAGTACTTC CAWVTGDPYEQYF
TRBD1 TRBJ2-6 . TRBV7-4 TGTGCCAGCAGCTTTTCCCGGGACAGGGCCGTCGACTCTGGGGCCAACGTCCTGACTTTC CASSFSRDRAVDSGANVLTF
TRBD1 TRBJ1-2 . TRBV5-1 TGCGCCAGCAGCAACGACCTCGGACAGGATTGCGGCTACACCTTC CASSNDLGQDCGYTF
. TRBJ2-2 few TRBV10-2 TGCGCCAGCAGTGCAGGGTTCGGGGAGCTGTTTTTT CASSAGFGELFF
TRBD2 TRBJ2-1 . TRBV7-9 TGTGCCAGCAGCCCTCCTCCGGGACTAGTGAGCCTCAATGAGCAGTTCTTC CASSPPPGLVSLNEQFF
TRBD1 TRBJ2-5 . TRBV28 TGTGCCAGCAGGGGGGACAGGTTACAAGAGACCCAGTACTTC CASRGDRLQETQYF
. TRBJ2-7 few TRBV4-3 TGCGCCAGCAGCCAAGATCTAGGCGAGCAGTACTTC CASSQDLGEQYF
. TRBJ1-1 . TRBV29-1 TGCAGGACCGCAGGGGTGCAGGCGAACACTGAAGCTTTCTTT CRTAGVQANTEAFF
. TRBJ1-1 once TRBV27 TGTGCCAGCAGTTTATCCCGACACTTAAACACTGAAGCTTTCTTT CASSLSRHLNTEAFF
TRBD1 TRBJ1-5 few TRBV19 TGTGCCAGTAGTCGCAACCCAGGGGGCTGGCGCAATCAGCCCCAGCATTTT CASSRNPGGWRNQPQHF
. TRBJ1-1 few TRBV19 TGTGCCAGTAGTATAGCCCAGAACACTGAAGCTTTCTTT CASSIAQNTEAFF
TRBD2 TRBJ2-7 . TRBV28 TGTGCCAGCAGTTTGGGGGTCACTCTCGGACTAGCGGGGGCCTACGAGCAGTACTTC CASSLGVTLGLAGAYEQYF
TRBD2 TRBJ2-7 . TRBV18 TGTGCCAGCTCATCGTACCCCGGGAGGGCCCGAAGAAGCTCCTACGAGCAGTACTTC CASSSYPGRARRSSYEQYF
. TRBJ1-6 . TRBV28 TGTGCCAGCAGTTTGGCCCCGGGACAAAGGTCTAAGGTTTCACCCCTCCACTTT CASSLAPGQRSKVSPLHF
TRBD2 TRBJ2-3 once TRBV6-1 TGTGCCAGCAGTGAAGAGGGCGGCGGGGGGAGCACAGATACGCAGTATTTT CASSEEGGGGSTDTQYF
. TRBJ1-4 . TRBV7-6 TGTGCCAGTTACAGGTCCTACGGAACTAATGAAAAACTGTTTTTT CASYRSYGTNEKLFF